Shown below are 2 T cell receptor beta chains from a single sample sequenced in a study of blood T cell repertoires in COVID-19. Clones were sequenced by immunoSEQ multiplex PCR, and TCRdb holds only the in-frame ones, with some missing. The sample has some 50,000 clones, about nine tenths seen once. The sequenced sample consisted of peripheral blood. These TCRs come from a human donor in a cohort sampled during active COVID-19.

This sequence joins TRBV28 and TRBJ2-7; possible D gene TRBD2, 5 bases. This CDR3 spans 16 amino acids. V was pared by 3 bases and J by 0 bases, with 15 bases between. Germline CDR1 and CDR2: MDHEN and SYDVKM. CDR3 loop: CASSFSMAGSSYEQYF. CDR3 nucleotides: TGTGCCAGCAGTTTCTCTATGGCGGGTAGCTCCTACGAGCAGTACTTC.

V usage is TRBV28 and J usage is TRBJ1-3; D unresolved. V was trimmed by 2 bases and J by 2 bases, leaving 4 bases between them. The CDR3 has 13 amino acids. The germline gives CDR1 MDHEN, CDR2 SYDVKM. DNA of the CDR3: TGTGCCAGCAGTTTAGAGGCTGGAAACACCATATATTTT. Amino acids: CASSLEAGNTIYF.